Reported below is one TCR beta chain. Sequenced by immunoSEQ multiplex PCR; TCRdb stores in-frame clones only, minus some. The table lists about 100,000 clones, just over 85% of them singletons. The entry originates in a study of blood T cell repertoires in COVID-19. Turning to the study itself: T cells, B-cell-depleted T cells, or PBMCs provided the cDNA or gDNA that served as material.

V lost 0 bases to trimming and J lost 6 bases; unmatched junction nucleotides: 5. Germline loops: CDR1 SGDLS, CDR2 YYNGEE. There are 16 residues in the CDR3. V is TRBV9 and J is TRBJ2-2; TRBD1 agrees at 10 bases. The sequence was obtained from a human donor in a cohort sampled during active COVID-19. The sample was peripheral blood. This CDR3 reads CASSVAGQGSPGELFF. The CDR3 DNA sequence: TGTGCCAGCAGCGTAGCGGGACAGGGGTCCCCCGGGGAGCTGTTTTTT. Combining the CDR3 with reference TRBV9 and TRBJ2-2 gives the whole variable domain DSGVTQTPKHLITATGQRVTLRCSPRSGDLSVYWYQQSLDQGLQFLIQYYNGEERAKGNILERFSAQQFPDLHSELNLSSLELGDSALYFCASSVAGQGSPGELFFGEGSRLTVL.